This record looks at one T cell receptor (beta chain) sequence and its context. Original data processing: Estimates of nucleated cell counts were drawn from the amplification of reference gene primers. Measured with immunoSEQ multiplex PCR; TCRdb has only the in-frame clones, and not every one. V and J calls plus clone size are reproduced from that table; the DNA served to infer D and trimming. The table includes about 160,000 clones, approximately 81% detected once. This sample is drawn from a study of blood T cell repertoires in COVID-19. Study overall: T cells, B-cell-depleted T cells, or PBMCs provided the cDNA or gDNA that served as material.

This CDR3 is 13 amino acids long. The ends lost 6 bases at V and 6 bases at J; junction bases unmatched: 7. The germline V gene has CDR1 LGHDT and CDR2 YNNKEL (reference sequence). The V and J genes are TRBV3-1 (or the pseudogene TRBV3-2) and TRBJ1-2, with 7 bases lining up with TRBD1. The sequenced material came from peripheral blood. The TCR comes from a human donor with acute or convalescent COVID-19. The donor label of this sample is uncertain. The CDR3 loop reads CASSPGTDHGYTF. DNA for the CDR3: TGTGCCAGCAGTCCTGGGACAGACCATGGCTACACCTTC.